Reported below is one T cell receptor beta chain. Assay used: immunoSEQ multiplex PCR; TCRdb lists only in-frame clones, some missing. This table holds tens of thousands of clones, 85% to 95% found once. This entry is derived from a study of PD-1 blockade in classical Hodgkin lymphoma. All trial patients relapsed after autologous stem cell transplantation. This CDR3 is built from 17 residues. V dropped 2 bases and J dropped 3; count of bases not matched to a gene: 10. Germline-derived CDR1 and CDR2 are SGHNT and YYREEE (reference sequence). Sequencing was performed on peripheral blood mononuclear cells (PBMCs), taken at baseline. V is TRBV5-4 and J is TRBJ2-3; 9 bases align to TRBD2. This receptor was identified in a human donor with classical Hodgkin lymphoma. DNA of the CDR3: TGTGCCAGCAGCTTTAGGCTAGCGGGATATGTGACAGATACGCAGTATTTT. Its translation is CASSFRLAGYVTDTQYF.